A single sample gave rise to the 12 T cell receptor beta chains below, sequenced in a study of T cell changes during pregnancy in multiple sclerosis. Sequencing was performed with immunoSEQ multiplex PCR; in TCRdb, only in-frame clones are kept and a portion is missing. The sample gives around 34,000 clones, 90% of which show up once; under 6% is in the top ten. This specimen consisted of CD8+ T cells from peripheral blood mononuclear cells, obtained after pregnancy. The receptors shown here come from a female donor with multiple sclerosis, enrolled in a pregnancy study.

The chain uses TRBV9 and TRBJ2-7; D perhaps matches TRBD2 (7 bases). This CDR3 is built from 14 residues. Germline lookup yields CDR1 SGDLS and CDR2 YYNGEE. V dropped 3 bases and J dropped 4 bases, with 14 bases sitting between them. The CDR3 DNA follows: TGTGCCAGCAGCGAAGGAGGGGGGGCGTACGAGCAGTACTTC. Its translation is CASSEGGGAYEQYF.

This chain joins TRBV16 and TRBJ2-3; D ambiguous. Germline CDR1 reads KGHSY; CDR2 reads FQNENV. Trimming took off 0 bases at V and 2 bases at J, with 6 bases between the two ends. The CDR3 consists of 14 residues. The DNA for the CDR3 is TGTGCCAGCAGCCAATCGGCAAACACAGATACGCAGTATTTT. Its protein is CASSQSANTDTQYF.

CDR3 sequence (DNA): TGCGCCAGCAGCCACCCCACCTCGGGACAGGGATTTGGCGAGCAGTACTTC. The encoded protein is CASSHPTSGQGFGEQYF. The genes are TRBV4-1 and TRBJ2-7, with 9 bases matching TRBD1. The J segment lost 6 bases and the V segment lost 3 bases, leaving 15 bases of the junction unmatched. The length of the CDR3 is 17 residues. Per germline, CDR1 MGHRA and CDR2 YSYEKL.

To note about this clone: Sequence at one end of the junction differs from germline and may be a read error. The V call is TRBV5-4, the J call TRBJ2-5; 9 positions agree with TRBD2. This CDR3 region has 16 residues. Germline V gene lookup returns CDR1 SGHNT and CDR2 YYREEE (reference sequence). DNA for the CDR3: TGTGCCAGCAGTTTGGGGACTAGCTTCATCCTGGAGACCCAGTACTTC. Translating gives CASSLGTSFILETQYF.

This rearrangement joins TRBV6-5 to TRBJ1-2; the D gene is possibly TRBD1 (6 bases). The CDR3 is made up of 13 amino acids. Germline loops: CDR1 MNHEY, CDR2 SVGAGI. Trimming took 6 bases from V and 2 from J, leaving 10 bases between them. This chain's CDR3 is CASSPGQNYGYTF. DNA for the CDR3: TGTGCCAGCAGCCCCGGACAGAACTATGGCTACACCTTC.

This clone was seen a few times. The chain couples TRBV4-1 to TRBJ2-3, with unresolved D. The CDR3 loop spans 17 amino acids. Trimming left V 4 bases short and J 2 bases short, with 19 bases between. CDR1 is MGHRA, CDR2 YSYEKL, per germline. CDR3 in DNA: TGCGCCAGCAGCCCCGAGGCCCAGATCTTATCCACAGATACGCAGTATTTT. Its protein product is CASSPEAQILSTDTQYF.

The chain employs TRBV4-3 and TRBJ2-3; possible D gene TRBD2, 6 bases. Germline CDR1 and CDR2: LGHNA and YSLEER. CDR3 length: 13 residues. V was cut by 4 bases and J by 4 bases, with 9 bases left in between. For the CDR3, the DNA is TGCGCCAGCAGCCCGGAGGGGCCAGATACGCAGTATTTT. Its protein is CASSPEGPDTQYF.

This rearrangement joins TRBV27 to TRBJ2-7, with D tentatively TRBD2 (5 bases). The CDR3 extends over 13 amino acids. Deletions cut 5 bases from V and 4 bases from J, with 12 bases between. Germline lookup yields CDR1 MNHEY and CDR2 SMNVEV (reference sequence). CDR3 in DNA: TGTGCCAGCAGTCCGAGGGCAGAATACGAGCAGTACTTC. Protein: CASSPRAEYEQYF.

The chain carries TRBV6-4 and TRBJ1-5, with a weak D call TRBD1 (6 bases). V dropped 3 bases and J dropped 5 bases, with 14 bases sitting between them. The germline V gene encodes CDR1 MRHNA and CDR2 SNTAGT. The CDR3 extends over 15 amino acids. Here the CDR3 reads CASSEGRGRDQPQHF. The CDR3 nucleotides read TGTGCCAGCAGTGAGGGCAGGGGAAGAGATCAGCCCCAGCATTTT.

In its sample, this clone was seen once. This chain uses TRBV7-3 with TRBJ1-1; 7 nucleotides align to TRBD1. CDR1 and CDR2 from the germline V gene are SGHTA and FQGTGA. With 5 bases clipped from V and 1 base from J, the junction kept 7 bases outside the gene matches. The CDR3 length is 15 residues. The CDR3 sequence: CASSLAGTANTEAFF. CDR3 bases: TGTGCCAGCAGCCTAGCCGGGACAGCGAACACTGAAGCTTTCTTT.

The chain joins TRBV4-3 to TRBJ2-5, with 9 nucleotides matching TRBD2. Unmatched junction bases numbered 6, after V lost 0 bases and J lost 7 bases. The CDR3 is 15 amino acids. Germline lookup yields CDR1 LGHNA and CDR2 YSLEER. CDR3 region: CASSQDRAGGVTQYF. The CDR3 DNA is TGCGCCAGCAGCCAAGATCGCGCGGGGGGGGTGACCCAGTACTTC.

For the CDR3, the DNA is TGTGCCTGGACCCCTGGGGGGGGTTACACTGAAGCTTTCTTT. As protein: CAWTPGGGYTEAFF. The chain carries TRBV30 and TRBJ1-1; D may be TRBD1 (5 bases). This CDR3 has 14 amino acids. V gave up 4 bases and J gave up 3 bases, with 15 bases separating them. CDR1 is GTSNPN, CDR2 SVGIG, per germline (reference sequence).